This TCR beta chain was captured by sequencing in a study of T cell changes during pregnancy in multiple sclerosis. The CDR3 loop spans 13 amino acids. Per the germline V gene, CDR1 is SGHDT and CDR2 is YYEEEE. V was shortened by 0 bases and J by 3 bases, with 6 bases between the two germline ends. Method: immunoSEQ multiplex PCR; TCRdb's copy keeps in-frame clones and lacks some. The repertoire consists of 80,000 to 100,000 clones, with roughly 91% occurring once and the leading ten covering about 1.6%. This sample comprised peripheral blood, obtained after pregnancy. The origin of this receptor is a female donor in good health, enrolled as a control in a pregnancy study. The J gene is TRBJ1-1, the V gene TRBV5-6, with D unresolved. DNA for the CDR3: TGTGCCAGCAGCTTGGACGGGGACACTGAAGCTTTCTTT. This gives the protein CASSLDGDTEAFF.